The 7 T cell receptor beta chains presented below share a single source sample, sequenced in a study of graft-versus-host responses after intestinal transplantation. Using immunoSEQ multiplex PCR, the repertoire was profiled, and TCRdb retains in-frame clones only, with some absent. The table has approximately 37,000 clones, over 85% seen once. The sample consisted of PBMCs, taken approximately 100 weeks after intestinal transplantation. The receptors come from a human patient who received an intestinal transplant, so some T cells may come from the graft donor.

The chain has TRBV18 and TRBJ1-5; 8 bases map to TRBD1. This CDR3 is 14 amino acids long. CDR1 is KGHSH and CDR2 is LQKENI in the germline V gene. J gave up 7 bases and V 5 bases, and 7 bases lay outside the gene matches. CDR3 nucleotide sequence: TGTGCCAGCTCAGAAGACAGGGGCGAACAGCCCCAGCATTTT. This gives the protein CASSEDRGEQPQHF.

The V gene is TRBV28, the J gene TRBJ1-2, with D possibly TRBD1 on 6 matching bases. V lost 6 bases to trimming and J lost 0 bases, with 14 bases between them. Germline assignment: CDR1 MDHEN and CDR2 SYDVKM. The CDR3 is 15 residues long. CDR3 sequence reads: CASRVRTAANYGYTF. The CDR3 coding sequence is TGTGCCAGCAGGGTAAGGACAGCCGCTAACTATGGCTACACCTTC.

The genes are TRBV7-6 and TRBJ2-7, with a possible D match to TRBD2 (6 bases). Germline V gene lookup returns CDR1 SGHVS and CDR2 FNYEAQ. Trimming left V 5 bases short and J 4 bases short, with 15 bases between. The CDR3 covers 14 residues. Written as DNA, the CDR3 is TGTGCCAGCAGCCTGATTTCCGGGACTTACGAGCAGTACTTC. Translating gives CASSLISGTYEQYF.

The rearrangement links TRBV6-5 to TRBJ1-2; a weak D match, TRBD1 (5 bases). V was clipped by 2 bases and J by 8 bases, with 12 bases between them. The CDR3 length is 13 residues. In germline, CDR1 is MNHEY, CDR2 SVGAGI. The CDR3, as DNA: TGTGCCAGCAGTTACCCCGGGGGATGGGGCTACACCTTC. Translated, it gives CASSYPGGWGYTF.

The CDR3 loop is CASSVAGEDTQYF. The DNA for the CDR3 is TGTGCCAGCAGCGTAGCCGGGGAGGATACGCAGTATTTT. V is TRBV9 and J is TRBJ2-3; maybe TRBD2 (5 bases). The CDR3 has 13 residues. CDR1 and CDR2 (germline): SGDLS, YYNGEE. V dropped 0 bases and J dropped 6 bases, with 8 bases sitting between them.

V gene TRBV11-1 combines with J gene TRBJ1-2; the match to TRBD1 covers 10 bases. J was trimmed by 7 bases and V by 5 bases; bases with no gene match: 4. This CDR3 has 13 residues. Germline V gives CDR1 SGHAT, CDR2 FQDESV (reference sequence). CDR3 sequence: CASSAGQGFGYTF. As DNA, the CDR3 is TGTGCCAGCAGCGCGGGACAGGGGTTTGGCTACACCTTC.

The CDR3 DNA reads as TGTGCCGAAGGGGAGCTGTTTTTT. This gives the protein CAEGELFF. The chain is built from TRBV6-5 and TRBJ2-2, with D uncertain. This CDR3 is 8 amino acids long. Trimming took 11 bases from V and 8 from J, leaving 3 bases between them. From germline, CDR1 is MNHEY and CDR2 SVGAGI.